These T cell receptor beta chains were read from a single sample in a study of blood T cells in healthy people across ages. TCRdb itself ran the 5' RACE reads through MiXCR, one entry per CDR3 protein. The sample has hundreds of thousands of distinct CDR3 sequences, around 62% seen once. Sequenced input: blood. The receptor source for this set is a man under 40 in good health. Both conserved end residues are part of each CDR3. The D gene is left open where the match is weak. Only some rows state a clone size, as once, few, many or a class for expanded clones.

CDR3aa: CATSRALGSVNEKLFF
CDR3nt: TGTGCCACCAGCAGAGCGCTGGGCAGCGTTAATGAAAAACTGTTTTTT
d_gene: -
j_gene: TRBJ1-4
v_gene: TRBV15
abundance: few

CDR3aa: CASSPRQSPSYEQYF
CDR3nt: TGCGCCAGCAGCCCGAGACAGTCGCCCTCCTACGAGCAGTACTTC
d_gene: -
j_gene: TRBJ2-7
v_gene: TRBV5-1
abundance: few

CDR3aa: CASSASRGRTYGYTF
CDR3nt: TGTGCCAGCAGTGCCTCCAGGGGGAGAACCTATGGCTACACCTTC
d_gene: TRBD1
j_gene: TRBJ1-2
v_gene: TRBV2
abundance: -

CDR3aa: CAITRTYARQDEQYF
CDR3nt: TGTGCCATCACCCGAACGTACGCGCGGCAGGACGAGCAGTACTTC
d_gene: -
j_gene: TRBJ2-7
v_gene: TRBV10-3
abundance: -

CDR3aa: CASSMTSGGKNIQYF
CDR3nt: TGTGCCAGCAGCATGACTAGCGGGGGGAAAAACATTCAGTACTTC
d_gene: TRBD2
j_gene: TRBJ2-4
v_gene: TRBV11-1
abundance: many

CDR3aa: CASSQGQGHYGYTF
CDR3nt: TGTGCCAGCAGCCAGGGACAGGGCCACTATGGCTACACCTTC
d_gene: TRBD1
j_gene: TRBJ1-2
v_gene: TRBV7-2
abundance: -

CDR3aa: CASKLAGAHNEQFF
CDR3nt: TGTGCCAGCAAACTAGCGGGGGCACACAATGAGCAGTTCTTC
d_gene: TRBD2
j_gene: TRBJ2-1
v_gene: TRBV12-3/TRBV12-4
abundance: few

CDR3aa: CASSRGVGHEQYF
CDR3nt: TGCGCCAGCAGCCGAGGGGTTGGCCACGAGCAGTACTTC
d_gene: -
j_gene: TRBJ2-7
v_gene: TRBV4-3
abundance: -

CDR3aa: CASSTLDRGINEQFF
CDR3nt: TGTGCCAGCAGTACGTTGGACAGGGGAATAAATGAGCAGTTCTTC
d_gene: TRBD1
j_gene: TRBJ2-1
v_gene: TRBV2
abundance: -

CDR3aa: CASSSQGAGEKLFF
CDR3nt: TGTGCCAGCAGCTCCCAGGGGGCGGGTGAAAAACTGTTTTTT
d_gene: TRBD1
j_gene: TRBJ1-4
v_gene: TRBV7-2
abundance: -

CDR3aa: CASSVNRGSDNEQFF
CDR3nt: TGTGCCAGCAGCGTAAACAGGGGAAGTGACAATGAGCAGTTCTTC
d_gene: TRBD1
j_gene: TRBJ2-1
v_gene: TRBV9
abundance: once

CDR3aa: CASSRGGVGNEQFF
CDR3nt: TGTGCCAGCAGCCGGGGAGGGGTTGGCAATGAGCAGTTCTTC
d_gene: TRBD2
j_gene: TRBJ2-1
v_gene: TRBV3-1
abundance: -

CDR3aa: CASSQDNVRDQETQYF
CDR3nt: TGCGCCAGCAGCCAAGATAACGTGAGAGACCAAGAGACCCAGTACTTC
d_gene: -
j_gene: TRBJ2-5
v_gene: TRBV4-3
abundance: -

CDR3aa: CASSLSGTLETEQFF
CDR3nt: TGTGCCAGCAGTCTATCCGGGACACTAGAAACTGAGCAGTTCTTC
d_gene: -
j_gene: TRBJ2-1
v_gene: TRBV12-3/TRBV12-4
abundance: once

CDR3aa: CASTRGAKNIQYF
CDR3nt: TGTGCCAGCACGCGAGGAGCCAAAAACATTCAGTACTTC
d_gene: -
j_gene: TRBJ2-4
v_gene: TRBV2
abundance: many

CDR3aa: CASSLDRARAWEKLFF
CDR3nt: TGTGCCAGCAGCCTGGATCGGGCCCGGGCATGGGAAAAACTGTTTTTT
d_gene: -
j_gene: TRBJ1-4
v_gene: TRBV4-2
abundance: once

CDR3aa: CASSQRGFGGSDYEQYF
CDR3nt: TGTGCCAGCAGCCAAAGGGGATTCGGGGGCTCAGATTACGAGCAGTACTTC
d_gene: -
j_gene: TRBJ2-7
v_gene: TRBV4-2
abundance: -

CDR3aa: CASSPGSRETQYF
CDR3nt: TGTGCCAGCAGCCCGGGGTCCAGAGAGACCCAGTACTTC
d_gene: -
j_gene: TRBJ2-5
v_gene: TRBV7-3
abundance: few

CDR3aa: CASSRRAGGHGNEQYF
CDR3nt: TGTGCCAGCAGTCGGCGAGCGGGGGGGCATGGGAATGAGCAGTACTTC
d_gene: TRBD2
j_gene: TRBJ2-5
v_gene: TRBV2
abundance: -

CDR3aa: CAGSLTTTDTQYF
CDR3nt: TGTGCCGGCAGCCTGACTACCACAGATACGCAGTATTTT
d_gene: -
j_gene: TRBJ2-3
v_gene: TRBV4-2
abundance: -